The 3 T cell receptor beta chains listed next were all sequenced from one sample in a study of CD8 T cells in ankylosing spondylitis. A single record per CDR3 protein comes from TCRdb applying MiXCR to the 5' RACE reads. This repertoire shows approximately 260,000 distinct CDR3 sequences, 18% found once; its top ten account for roughly 34%. Sequencing input: blood, either unsorted or a sorted T cell fraction (not recorded which). These receptors all come from a male donor with ankylosing spondylitis or in good health (not recorded which).

This clonotype was observed a handful of times. This chain joins TRBV27 and TRBJ2-7; the match to TRBD2 covers 9 bases. The CDR3 sequence is 15 residues long. The trim removed 6 bases at V and 5 bases at J, leaving 11 bases unmatched. Germline CDR1 MNHEY, CDR2 SMNVEV (reference sequence). CDR3 nucleotide sequence: TGTGCCAGCAGCAGCGGGGGGAGGGCAAGCGACGAGCAGTACTTC. This translates into CASSSGGRASDEQYF.

This clonotype was counted at least ten times. The V and J genes are TRBV12-3 or TRBV12-4 and TRBJ2-7, with 7 bases matching TRBD1. V lost 5 bases to trimming and J lost 3 bases; unmatched junction nucleotides: 4. This CDR3 spans 13 amino acids. The CDR3 loop reads CASSLGQIYEQYF. CDR3 sequence (DNA): TGTGCCAGCAGTCTGGGACAGATCTACGAGCAGTACTTC.

This clonotype was seen a few times. The CDR3 spells CASSLSESYNSPLHF. In DNA form, the CDR3 reads TGTGCCAGCAGCTTGTCCGAAAGCTATAATTCACCCCTCCACTTT. The chain links TRBV13 to TRBJ1-6, with no clear D. CDR3 length: 15 residues. Germline CDR1 and CDR2: PRHDT and FYEKMQ (reference sequence). The ends were cut back, 3 bases at V and 3 bases at J, with 9 bases in the middle.